This T cell receptor beta chain originates from a study of identical twins. This CDR3 is built from 13 residues. The germline V gene encodes CDR1 DFQATT and CDR2 SNEGSKA (reference sequence). Trimming removed 6 bases at V and 2 bases at J, with 14 bases between. Each CDR3 protein gets one entry after TCRdb re-called the 5' RACE reads with MiXCR. This repertoire shows 700,000 or so distinct CDR3 sequences, approximately 9% found once; its top ten account for around 0.95%. As for this clonotype: The antigen remains unidentified.

Healthy Caucasians were all of the donors. Findings of the study overall: The models gave estimates that fell short of the out-of-frame TCR alpha sharing seen in monozygotic twins. Its conclusions, products of cross-sectional statistical analysis, did not come from following the same donors. High-abundance cord blood beta clonotypes had fewer insertions; memory repertoires showed none.

Another study also made use of these data, one on yellow fever vaccine responses in identical twins.

The chain combines TRBV20-1 with TRBJ2-7; no reliable D call. Sequenced sample: PBMCs. This TCR derives from a woman aged 18-35 years in good health. CDR3 bases: TGCAGTGCCAGGCCCGACGGTACCTACGAGCAGTACTTC. As protein: CSARPDGTYEQYF.